This T cell receptor beta chain originates from a study of T cell repertoires in cytomegalovirus infection. Whole-study context: Recently identified HLA-C-restricted CMV epitopes were used, and well-studied HLA-B-restricted CMV epitopes were used as well. Both a matching HLA type and CMV infection were indicated by public TCR beta signatures.

Of note for this clonotype: Its matching antigen is unknown.

Germline lookup yields CDR1 MDHEN and CDR2 SYDVKM. Trimming removed 5 bases from V and 2 bases from J; junction bases left unmatched: 3. This CDR3 region has 15 residues. Study-wide findings and caveats: HLA-C-restricted CMV clonotypes gave the most frequent clonotype in two of eight donors.

Via MiXCR, TCRdb re-called the reads, giving one row per CDR3 protein. The sample has around 900,000 distinct CDR3 sequences; around 32% are singletons. The chain is built from TRBV28 and TRBJ2-7, with 13 bases that match TRBD2. This specimen was cultured CD8+ T cells from PBMCs, taken from culture after CMV antigen stimulation. The receptor was derived from a human donor in good health (CMV status not recorded). Some clones in this sample may be carry-over from other donors' samples. The CDR3 DNA reads as TGTGCCAGCAGTCAACTAGCGGGGGGGCCCTACGAGCAGTACGTC. The encoded protein is CASSQLAGGPYEQYV.